Following are 29 T cell receptor beta chains from one sample sequenced in a study of T cell responses to AZD1222 COVID-19 vaccine (dated by TCRdb to the early 2020s). The receptor library was made with the immunoSEQ multiplex PCR assay. The immuneACCESS repertoire file appears here via TCRdb, limited to in-frame rearrangements. These files lack a portion of the clones; in checked studies, under half of the deficit traces to unresolved V genes, and the cause of the others is not known. Within this sample are around 100,000 clones, with approximately 84% of them counted one time only. The ten biggest clones cover about 15% of the sample. The label giving this sample's time point can be read as: baseline before first vaccination. The sequences come from peripheral blood, collected on day 0 of AZD1222 vaccination. The receptors come from an adult in good health.

This clone was found a few times. This chain connects TRBV6-5 to TRBJ1-2; no reliable D call. The CDR3 length is 14 residues. Germline CDR1 and CDR2: MNHEY and SVGAGI. V lost 0 bases and J 9 bases, leaving 14 bases between the germline ends. The CDR3 nucleotides are TGTGCCAGCAGTTACTCGGGTGGCAGCACGAGCTACACCTTC. Its protein product is CASSYSGGSTSYTF.

This CDR3 reads CASSSLAGISLNTGELFF. The CDR3 region has the DNA TGTGCCAGCTCAAGTCTAGCGGGGATATCCTTGAACACCGGGGAGCTGTTTTTT. This sequence joins TRBV18 and TRBJ2-2, with 9 bases lining up with TRBD2. This CDR3 spans 18 amino acids. V gave up 5 bases and J gave up 1 base; unmatched junction bases: 11. The germline V gene has CDR1 KGHSH and CDR2 LQKENI.

This chain links TRBV28 with TRBJ2-1, with D possibly matching TRBD1 (6 bases). Deletions cut 6 bases from V and 2 bases from J, with 14 bases between. The CDR3 is made up of 15 amino acids. CDR1 and CDR2 from the germline V gene are MDHEN and SYDVKM. This CDR3 is CASRSPGGAYNEQFF. The DNA for the CDR3 is TGTGCCAGCAGAAGCCCTGGGGGCGCCTACAATGAGCAGTTCTTC.

This clone was seen a handful of times. The V and J genes are TRBV5-3 and TRBJ2-7, with D perhaps given as TRBD1 or TRBD2 (6 bases each). TRBV5-3 belongs to the ORF category, with a function that is uncertain. V lost 7 bases, J lost 2 bases, and 13 bases lay in between. The CDR3 covers 13 residues. The CDR3 DNA follows: TGTGCCAGACCAGAGGGGGGACCCTACGAGCAGTACTTC. Translating it yields CARPEGGPYEQYF.

This clone was seen a few times. The chain joins TRBV28 to TRBJ2-2; 13 bases fit TRBD2. V lost 0 bases and J lost 6; bases outside the gene matches: 4. This CDR3 contains 17 residues. CDR1 is MDHEN, CDR2 SYDVKM, per germline. As DNA, the CDR3 is TGTGCCAGCAGTTTATGGCGACTAGCGGGAGGCCCCGGGGAGCTGTTTTTT. Protein product: CASSLWRLAGGPGELFF.

The chain has TRBV15 and TRBJ1-6; perhaps TRBD1 as D (5 bases). The germline gives CDR1 LNHNV, CDR2 YYDKDF (reference sequence). Between the trimmed V and J ends, which lost 5 bases and 10 bases, there was a span of 21 bases. This CDR3 is built from 16 residues. This CDR3 is CATSPRRDLPGSPLHF. As DNA, the CDR3 is TGTGCCACCAGCCCCCGACGGGACCTTCCGGGGTCACCCCTCCACTTT.

In its sample, this clone was seen a few times. V is TRBV2 and J is TRBJ2-1; TRBD2 matches at 9 bases. After removal of 10 bases from V and 0 bases from J, the junction contained 7 bases not matched to a gene. Germline loops: CDR1 SNHLY, CDR2 FYNNEI. The CDR3 is 15 amino acids. This CDR3 reads CAIRTSESSYNEQFF. CDR3 nucleotide sequence: TGTGCCATCCGGACTAGCGAGAGCTCCTACAATGAGCAGTTCTTC.

This chain links TRBV10-1 with TRBJ1-5; D remains ambiguous. CDR3 size: 12 residues. V was pared by 0 bases and J by 9 bases, with 6 bases between. Germline V gene sequence: CDR1 WNHNN, CDR2 SYGVQD (reference sequence). CDR3 in DNA: TGCGCCAGCAGTGAGTCGTGGTGGCCCCAGCATTTT. This gives the protein CASSESWWPQHF.

This chain uses TRBV9 with TRBJ1-5; a possible D gene is TRBD1 (5 bases). CDR1 SGDLS and CDR2 YYNGEE come from the germline V gene. This CDR3 contains 14 residues. Trimming removed 4 bases at V and 7 bases at J, with 15 bases between. The CDR3 loop is CASSLGGSQQPQHF. In DNA, the CDR3 is TGTGCCAGCAGCCTTGGGGGTTCCCAACAGCCCCAGCATTTT.

The chain recombines TRBV27 with TRBJ1-5; D gene ambiguous. The germline gives CDR1 MNHEY, CDR2 SMNVEV (reference sequence). The V gene lost 0 bases and the J gene lost 7 bases, with 7 bases spanning the gap. The CDR3 runs to 13 residues. The CDR3 DNA reads as TGTGCCAGCAGTTTATCGGGGATCCAGCCCCAGCATTTT. It yields the protein CASSLSGIQPQHF.

The V gene is TRBV2, the J gene TRBJ2-2; 7 bases map to TRBD1. In germline, CDR1 is SNHLY, CDR2 FYNNEI. J gave up 4 bases and V 4 bases, and 9 bases lay outside the gene matches. The CDR3 is 16 amino acids. The CDR3 nucleotides read TGTGCCAGCAGTGTGTTCGGGACAGAAATCACCGGGGAGCTGTTTTTT. It codes for CASSVFGTEITGELFF.

The rearrangement links TRBV28 to TRBJ1-1, with D possibly TRBD1 on 5 matching bases. There are 15 residues in the CDR3. Looked up from germline, CDR1 is MDHEN and CDR2 is SYDVKM. Trimming removed 7 bases at V and 1 base at J, with 16 bases between. The CDR3 DNA is TGTGCCAGCATTATCGGGGGTTCGAAGAACACTGAAGCTTTCTTT. Its translation: CASIIGGSKNTEAFF. The whole variable domain, filled in from reference TRBV28 and TRBJ1-1, reads DVKVTQSSRYLVKRTGEKVFLECVQDMDHENMFWYRQDPGLGLRLIYFSYDVKMKEKGDIPEGYSVSREKKERFSLILESASTNQTSMYLCASIIGGSKNTEAFFGQGTRLTVV.

A single count supports this clone. The CDR3 sequence is CATSRGFGVDYGYTF. CDR3 in DNA: TGTGCCACCAGCAGAGGTTTCGGGGTCGACTATGGCTACACCTTC. The gene calls are TRBV15 and TRBJ1-2; no reliable D call. Per germline, CDR1 LNHNV and CDR2 YYDKDF (reference sequence). V lost 1 base to trimming and J lost 3 bases, with 12 bases between them. CDR3 size: 15 residues.

The chain carries TRBV19 and TRBJ1-3; TRBD1 matches at 10 bases. V dropped 6 bases and J dropped 4; count of bases not matched to a gene: 6. The CDR3 has 15 residues. The germline CDR1 and CDR2 sequences are LNHDA and SQIVND (reference sequence). The CDR3 DNA reads TGTGCCAGTAGGCCGGGACAGGGGTCCGGAAACACCATATATTTT. It translates to CASRPGQGSGNTIYF.

This chain joins TRBV27 and TRBJ1-6; D ambiguous. The germline gives CDR1 MNHEY, CDR2 SMNVEV (reference sequence). The CDR3 consists of 13 residues. V was cut by 3 bases and J by 7 bases, with 7 bases left in between. CDR3 sequence (DNA): TGTGCCAGCAGTTTCGCAGCAAATTCACCCCTCCACTTT. Residues: CASSFAANSPLHF.

The rearrangement links TRBV19 to TRBJ1-5, with unresolved D. Germline V CDR1 and CDR2: LNHDA, SQIVND (reference sequence). Trimming left V 3 bases short and J 4 bases short, with 10 bases between. CDR3 length: 14 residues. The CDR3 region has the DNA TGTGCCAGTAGTATGTCCAATCGTAATCAGCCCCAGCATTTT. This translates into CASSMSNRNQPQHF.

The J gene is TRBJ1-1, the V gene TRBV5-6, with D possibly being TRBD1 (5 bases). This CDR3 has 13 residues. Germline CDR1 is SGHDT and CDR2 is YYEEEE. V gave up 2 bases and J gave up 3 bases, with 8 bases separating them. DNA of the CDR3: TGTGCCAGCAGCTTTACAGGTGACACTGAAGCTTTCTTT. This encodes CASSFTGDTEAFF. The variable domain in full, completed from reference TRBV5-6 and TRBJ1-1, reads DAGVTQSPTHLIKTRGQQVTLRCSPKSGHDTVSWYQQALGQGPQFIFQYYEEEERQRGNFPDRFSGHQFPNYSSELNVNALLLGDSALYLCASSFTGDTEAFFGQGTRLTVV.

The chain is built from TRBV27 and TRBJ1-6; no definite D call. Deletions cut 3 bases from V and 9 bases from J, with 9 bases between. Germline V gives CDR1 MNHEY, CDR2 SMNVEV (reference sequence). There are 13 residues in the CDR3. CDR3 sequence reads: CASSLALPSPLHF. CDR3 DNA sequence: TGTGCCAGCAGTTTGGCTTTGCCTTCACCCCTCCACTTT.

This sequence joins TRBV19 and TRBJ1-6; a possible D gene is TRBD1 (5 bases). CDR1 is LNHDA and CDR2 is SQIVND in the germline V gene (reference sequence). Deletions cut 4 bases from V and 6 bases from J, with 10 bases between. The CDR3 extends over 14 amino acids. The CDR3 region has the DNA TGTGCCAGTAGTAGTACCAGGGTTAATTCACCCCTCCACTTT. Translating it yields CASSSTRVNSPLHF.

This clone was detected once. The DNA for the CDR3 is TGCAGTGCTAGTTCAGACAGAATGGGAAACACCATATATTTT. It is translated as CSASSDRMGNTIYF. This chain uses TRBV20-1 with TRBJ1-3; the D gene is possibly TRBD1 (5 bases). V was clipped by 3 bases and J by 4 bases, with 13 bases between them. The CDR3 extends over 14 amino acids. Germline V CDR1 and CDR2: DFQATT, SNEGSKA (reference sequence).

The chain carries TRBV28 and TRBJ1-2; 8 bases match TRBD1. CDR1 MDHEN and CDR2 SYDVKM come from the germline V gene. The junction had 8 bases not matched to a gene; V was cut back by 3 bases and J by 5 bases. The CDR3 spans 15 residues. CDR3 residues: CASSFLQGAAYGYTF. The CDR3 bases are TGTGCCAGCAGTTTTCTGCAGGGGGCTGCGTATGGCTACACCTTC.

The chain employs TRBV7-2 and TRBJ1-2; TRBD1 might be the D (5 bases). The CDR3 sequence is 13 residues long. V was clipped by 9 bases and J by 2 bases, with 13 bases between them. Germline V gives CDR1 SGHTA, CDR2 FQGNSA. The CDR3 bases are TGTGCCAGTAGATCGGGACTCAACTATGGCTACACCTTC. Translation gives CASRSGLNYGYTF.

The chain couples TRBV7-2 to TRBJ2-5; the D gene is possibly TRBD2 (7 bases). This CDR3 is 14 amino acids long. Germline lookup yields CDR1 SGHTA and CDR2 FQGNSA. Trimming pared 9 bases from V and 1 base from J, leaving 15 bases between. CDR3 loop: CASARGAPQETQYF. The CDR3 nucleotides are TGTGCCAGTGCTCGGGGGGCGCCCCAAGAGACCCAGTACTTC.

V is TRBV7-9 and J is TRBJ1-1; D is unclear. CDR3 length: 13 residues. The V and J ends lost 5 bases and 5 bases respectively, with 12 bases between them. Germline lookup yields CDR1 SEHNR and CDR2 FQNEAQ (reference sequence). CDR3 region: CASSLGLWTEAFF. The CDR3 bases are TGTGCCAGCAGCCTAGGGTTGTGGACTGAAGCTTTCTTT.

This rearrangement joins TRBV7-6 to TRBJ2-3; maybe TRBD1 (5 bases). V lost 4 bases and J 11 bases, leaving 7 bases between the germline ends. The CDR3 covers 10 residues. The germline V gene has CDR1 SGHVS and CDR2 FNYEAQ. CDR3: CASSSQGQYF. CDR3 in DNA: TGTGCCAGCAGCTCCCAGGGGCAGTATTTT.

The chain joins TRBV2 to TRBJ1-2, with 10 bases aligning to TRBD1. CDR3 length: 16 residues. Germline V lookup: CDR1 SNHLY, CDR2 FYNNEI. Germline trimming cut 6 bases from V and 1 base from J; bases unmatched to any gene: 8. CDR3 sequence: CASSRIGQGGNYGYTF. DNA for the CDR3: TGTGCCAGCAGCCGTATAGGACAGGGGGGTAACTATGGCTACACCTTC.

There are a few counts of this clone. The V and J genes are TRBV29-1 and TRBJ1-3; maybe TRBD1 (5 bases). The germline V and J ends were trimmed by 3 bases and 1 base, with 10 bases remaining between them. Germline V gene sequence: CDR1 SQVTM, CDR2 ANQGSEA. The CDR3 consists of 14 residues. CDR3 sequence reads: CSVDPAGSGNTIYF. Here the CDR3 DNA reads TGCAGCGTTGATCCCGCAGGGTCTGGAAACACCATATATTTT.

The chain combines TRBV28 with TRBJ1-5; tentative D call: TRBD1 (6 bases). This CDR3 spans 17 amino acids. Trimming shortened V by 6 bases and J by 6 bases, and 24 bases separated the two germline ends. The germline CDR1 and CDR2 sequences are MDHEN and SYDVKM. The CDR3 bases are TGTGCCAGCAGCTCTAACCCCAAAACAGGGAGAGTTCAGCCCCAGCATTTT. It specifies CASSSNPKTGRVQPQHF.

The chain has TRBV6-2 or TRBV6-3 and TRBJ1-1, with a possible D match to TRBD1 (6 bases). V was clipped by 0 bases and J by 5 bases, with 19 bases between them. This CDR3 is built from 17 residues. The V gene's germline CDR1 is MNHEY and CDR2 SVGEGT. The CDR3 nucleotides are TGTGCCAGCAGTTACTCGATTTTGCGGGTGAGGGGGACTGAAGCTTTCTTT. Amino acid sequence: CASSYSILRVRGTEAFF.